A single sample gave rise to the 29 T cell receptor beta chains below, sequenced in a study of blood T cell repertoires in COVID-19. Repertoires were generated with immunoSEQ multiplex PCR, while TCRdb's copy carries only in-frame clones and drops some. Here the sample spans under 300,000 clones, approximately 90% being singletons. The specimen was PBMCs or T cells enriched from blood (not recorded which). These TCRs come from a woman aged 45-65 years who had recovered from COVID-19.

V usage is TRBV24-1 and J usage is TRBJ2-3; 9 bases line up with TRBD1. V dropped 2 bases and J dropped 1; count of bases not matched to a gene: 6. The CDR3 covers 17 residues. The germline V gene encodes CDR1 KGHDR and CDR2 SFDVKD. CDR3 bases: TGTGCCACCAGTGATTCACGGACAGGGGACCGCACAGATACGCAGTATTTT. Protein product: CATSDSRTGDRTDTQYF.

CDR3 protein: CASSQEAAIQETQYF. The CDR3 nucleotides are TGTGCCAGCAGCCAAGAGGCAGCGATCCAAGAGACCCAGTACTTC. The rearrangement uses TRBV3-1 (or the pseudogene TRBV3-2) and TRBJ2-5, with D unclear. This CDR3 region has 15 residues. V lost 0 bases and J lost 1, with 9 bases in between. The germline V gene encodes CDR1 LGHDT and CDR2 YNNKEL (reference sequence).

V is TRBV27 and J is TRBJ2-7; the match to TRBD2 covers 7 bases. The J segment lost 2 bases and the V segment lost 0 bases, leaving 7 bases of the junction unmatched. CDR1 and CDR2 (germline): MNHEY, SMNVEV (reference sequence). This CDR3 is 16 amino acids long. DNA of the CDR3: TGTGCCAGCAGTTTATCGTTGGGGGGGAGTACCTACGAGCAGTACTTC. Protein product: CASSLSLGGSTYEQYF.

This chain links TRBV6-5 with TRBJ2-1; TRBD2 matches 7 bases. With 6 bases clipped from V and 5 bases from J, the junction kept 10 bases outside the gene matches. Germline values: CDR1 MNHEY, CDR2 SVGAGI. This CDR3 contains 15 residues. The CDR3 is CASSPGRGFDNEQFF. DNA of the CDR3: TGTGCCAGCAGCCCGGGGAGGGGTTTTGACAATGAGCAGTTCTTC.

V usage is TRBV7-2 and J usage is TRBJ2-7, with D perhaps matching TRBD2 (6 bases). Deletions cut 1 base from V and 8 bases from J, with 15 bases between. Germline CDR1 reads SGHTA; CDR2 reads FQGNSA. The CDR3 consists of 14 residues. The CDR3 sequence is CASSLEGRGTQQYF. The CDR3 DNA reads TGTGCCAGCAGCTTAGAGGGGCGGGGTACGCAGCAGTACTTC.

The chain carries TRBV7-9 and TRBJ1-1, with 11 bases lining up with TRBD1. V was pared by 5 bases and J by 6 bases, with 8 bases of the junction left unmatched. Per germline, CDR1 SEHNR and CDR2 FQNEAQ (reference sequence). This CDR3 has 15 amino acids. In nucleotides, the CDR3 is TGTGCCAGCAGCCCTGGACAGGGGGCATCTGCTGAAGCTTTCTTT. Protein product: CASSPGQGASAEAFF.

The CDR3 bases are TGCAGCGTTGAAAGACAGGGGCGCTCCTACGAGCAGTACTTC. It codes for CSVERQGRSYEQYF. The J gene is TRBJ2-7, the V gene TRBV29-1, with 8 bases identical to TRBD1. This CDR3 has 14 residues. V lost 2 bases, J lost 0 bases, and 3 bases stayed unmatched. Germline loops: CDR1 SQVTM, CDR2 ANQGSEA.

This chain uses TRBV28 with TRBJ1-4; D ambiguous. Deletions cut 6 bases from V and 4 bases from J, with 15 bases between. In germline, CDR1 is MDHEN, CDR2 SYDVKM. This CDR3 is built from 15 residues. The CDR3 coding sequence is TGTGCCAGCAGGCTCATGGCTAGCTTTAATGAAAAACTGTTTTTT. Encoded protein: CASRLMASFNEKLFF.

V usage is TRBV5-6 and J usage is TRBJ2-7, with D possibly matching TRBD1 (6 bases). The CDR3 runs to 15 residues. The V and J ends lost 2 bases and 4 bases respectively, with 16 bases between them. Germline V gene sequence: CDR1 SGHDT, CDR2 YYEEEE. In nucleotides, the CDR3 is TGTGCCAGCAGCTTACGAGGGGGAAGGTCGTACGAGCAGTACTTC. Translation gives CASSLRGGRSYEQYF.

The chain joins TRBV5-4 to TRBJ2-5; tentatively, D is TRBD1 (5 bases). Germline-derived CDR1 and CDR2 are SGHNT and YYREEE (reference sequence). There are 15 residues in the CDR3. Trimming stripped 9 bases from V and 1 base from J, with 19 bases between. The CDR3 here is CATKKDNNFQETQYF. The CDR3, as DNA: TGTGCCACAAAAAAGGACAACAACTTCCAAGAGACCCAGTACTTC.

This CDR3 reads CASTPLGEVGQRGEQYF. CDR3 DNA: TGTGCCAGCACCCCTCTAGGGGAGGTGGGGCAGCGCGGCGAGCAGTACTTC. This chain joins TRBV7-9 and TRBJ2-7; a possible D gene is TRBD2 (6 bases). V lost 7 bases and J 6 bases, leaving 28 bases between the germline ends. The CDR3 is made up of 17 amino acids. Germline-derived CDR1 and CDR2 are SEHNR and FQNEAQ (reference sequence).

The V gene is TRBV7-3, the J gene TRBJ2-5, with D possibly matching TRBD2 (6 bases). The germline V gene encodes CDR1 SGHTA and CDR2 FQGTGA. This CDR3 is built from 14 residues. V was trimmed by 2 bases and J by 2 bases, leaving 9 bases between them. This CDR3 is CASSLWAGQETQYF. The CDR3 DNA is TGTGCCAGCAGCTTATGGGCGGGGCAAGAGACCCAGTACTTC.

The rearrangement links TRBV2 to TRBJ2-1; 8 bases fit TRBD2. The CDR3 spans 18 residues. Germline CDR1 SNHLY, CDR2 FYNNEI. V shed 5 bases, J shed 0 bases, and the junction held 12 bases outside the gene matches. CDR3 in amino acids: CASSRVTSGESSYNEQFF. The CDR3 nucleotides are TGTGCCAGCAGTCGGGTTACTAGCGGAGAGAGCTCCTACAATGAGCAGTTCTTC. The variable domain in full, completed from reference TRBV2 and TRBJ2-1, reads EPEVTQTPSHQVTQMGQEVILRCVPISNHLYFYWYRQILGQKVEFLVSFYNNEISEKSEIFDDQFSVERPDGSNFTLKIRSTKLEDSAMYFCASSRVTSGESSYNEQFFGPGTRLTVL.

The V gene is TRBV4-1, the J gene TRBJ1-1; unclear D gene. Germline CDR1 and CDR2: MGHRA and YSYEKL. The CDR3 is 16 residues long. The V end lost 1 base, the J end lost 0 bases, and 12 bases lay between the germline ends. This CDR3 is CASSQGVSGMNTEAFF. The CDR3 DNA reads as TGCGCCAGCAGCCAAGGGGTCTCGGGTATGAACACTGAAGCTTTCTTT.

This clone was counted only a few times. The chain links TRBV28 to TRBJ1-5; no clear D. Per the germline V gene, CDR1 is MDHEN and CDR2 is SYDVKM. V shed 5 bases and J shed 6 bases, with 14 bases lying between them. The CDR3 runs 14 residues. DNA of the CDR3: TGTGCCAGCAGTCCCGCCCCCAGGCCTCAGCCCCAGCATTTT. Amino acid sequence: CASSPAPRPQPQHF.

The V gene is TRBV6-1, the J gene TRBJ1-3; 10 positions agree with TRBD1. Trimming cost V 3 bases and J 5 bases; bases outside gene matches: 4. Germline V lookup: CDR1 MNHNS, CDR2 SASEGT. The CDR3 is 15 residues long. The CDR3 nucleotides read TGTGCCAGCAGTGACCCGGGACAGGGGAGAAACACCATATATTTT. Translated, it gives CASSDPGQGRNTIYF.

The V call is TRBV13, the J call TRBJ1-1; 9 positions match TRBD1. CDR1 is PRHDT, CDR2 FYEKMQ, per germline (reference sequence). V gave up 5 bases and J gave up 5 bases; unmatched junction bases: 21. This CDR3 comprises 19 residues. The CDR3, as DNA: TGTGCCAGCAGCCCGGAAAACAGGGGGCTCGGCAGAATGGGGACTGAAGCTTTCTTT. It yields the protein CASSPENRGLGRMGTEAFF.

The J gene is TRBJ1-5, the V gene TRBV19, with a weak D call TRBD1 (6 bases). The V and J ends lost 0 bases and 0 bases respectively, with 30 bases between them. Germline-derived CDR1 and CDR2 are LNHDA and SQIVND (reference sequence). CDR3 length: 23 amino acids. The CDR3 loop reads CASSIDFSGQMGYGPYSNQPQHF. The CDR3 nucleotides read TGTGCCAGTAGTATAGATTTTAGTGGACAGATGGGGTATGGCCCTTATAGCAATCAGCCCCAGCATTTT.

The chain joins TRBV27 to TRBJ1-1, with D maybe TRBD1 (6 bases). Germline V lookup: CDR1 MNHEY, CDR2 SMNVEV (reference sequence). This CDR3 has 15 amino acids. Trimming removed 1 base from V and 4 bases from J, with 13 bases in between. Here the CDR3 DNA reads TGTGCCAGCAGTTTATTGCAGGGGCCCGGCACTGAAGCTTTCTTT. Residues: CASSLLQGPGTEAFF.

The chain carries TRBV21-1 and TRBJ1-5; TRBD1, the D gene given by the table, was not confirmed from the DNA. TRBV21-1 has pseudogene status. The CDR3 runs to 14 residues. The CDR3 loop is CASSKKPGAQPQHF. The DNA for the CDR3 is TGTGCCAGCAGCAAAAAACCAGGGGCTCAGCCCCAGCATTTT.

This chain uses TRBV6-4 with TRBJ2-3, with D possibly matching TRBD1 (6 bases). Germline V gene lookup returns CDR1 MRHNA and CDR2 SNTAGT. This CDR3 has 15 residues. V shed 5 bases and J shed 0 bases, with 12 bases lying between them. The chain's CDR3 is CASSSRQASTDTQYF. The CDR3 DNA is TGTGCCAGCAGTTCCAGACAGGCGAGCACAGATACGCAGTATTTT.

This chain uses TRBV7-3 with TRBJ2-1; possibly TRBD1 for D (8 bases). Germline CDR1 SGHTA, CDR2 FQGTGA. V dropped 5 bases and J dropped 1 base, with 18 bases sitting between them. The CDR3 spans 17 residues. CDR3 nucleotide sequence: TGTGCCAGCAGCCTGTACAGGGGGACTACATCCTACAATGAGCAGTTCTTC. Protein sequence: CASSLYRGTTSYNEQFF.

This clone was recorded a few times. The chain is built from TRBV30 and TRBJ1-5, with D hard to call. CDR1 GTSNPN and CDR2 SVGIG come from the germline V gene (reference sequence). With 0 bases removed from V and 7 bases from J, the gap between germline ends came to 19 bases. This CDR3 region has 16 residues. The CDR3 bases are TGTGCCTGGAGTGTACTAAGAGGGCCCGCCGGGCAGCCCCAGCATTTT. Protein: CAWSVLRGPAGQPQHF.

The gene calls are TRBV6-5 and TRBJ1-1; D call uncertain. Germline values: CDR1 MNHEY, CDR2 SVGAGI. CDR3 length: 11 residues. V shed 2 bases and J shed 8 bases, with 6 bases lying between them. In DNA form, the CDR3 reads TGTGCCAGCAGTTACAAATCAGAAGCTTTCTTT. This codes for CASSYKSEAFF.

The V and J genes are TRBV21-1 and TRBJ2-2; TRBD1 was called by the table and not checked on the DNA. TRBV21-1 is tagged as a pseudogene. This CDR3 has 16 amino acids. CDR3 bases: TGTGCCAGCAGCAAAAGCGGACAGGGGCTCACCGGGGAGCTGTTTTTT. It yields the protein CASSKSGQGLTGELFF.

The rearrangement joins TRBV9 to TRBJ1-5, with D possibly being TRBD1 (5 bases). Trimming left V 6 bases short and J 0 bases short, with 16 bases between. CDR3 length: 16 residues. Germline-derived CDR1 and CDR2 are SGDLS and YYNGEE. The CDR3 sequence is CASTPDSFGSNQPQHF. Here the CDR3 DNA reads TGTGCCAGCACCCCAGACAGTTTTGGTAGCAATCAGCCCCAGCATTTT.

The CDR3 bases are TGTGCCAGCCTCCGGACTAGCGGATCCCCGCAGTATTTT. Residues: CASLRTSGSPQYF. The gene calls are TRBV13 and TRBJ2-3, with 10 nucleotides matching TRBD2. J lost 10 bases, V lost 8 bases, and 9 bases had no gene match. The CDR3 loop spans 13 amino acids. The germline gives CDR1 PRHDT, CDR2 FYEKMQ (reference sequence).

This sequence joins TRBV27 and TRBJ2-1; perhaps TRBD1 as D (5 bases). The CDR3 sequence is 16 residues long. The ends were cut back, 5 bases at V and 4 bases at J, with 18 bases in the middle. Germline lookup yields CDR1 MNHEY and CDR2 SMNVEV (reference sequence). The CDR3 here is CASSPSPDTGYNEQFF. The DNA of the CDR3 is TGTGCCAGCAGTCCCTCACCGGACACGGGTTACAATGAGCAGTTCTTC.

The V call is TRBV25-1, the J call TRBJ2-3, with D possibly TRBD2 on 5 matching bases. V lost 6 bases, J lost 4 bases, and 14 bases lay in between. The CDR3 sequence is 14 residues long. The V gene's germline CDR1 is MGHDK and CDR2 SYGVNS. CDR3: CASRRTGLADTQYF. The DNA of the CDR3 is TGTGCCAGCAGACGAACGGGGTTAGCAGATACGCAGTATTTT.